The next 18 T cell receptor beta chains were all read from a single sample in a study of shared clonotypes between healthy human individuals. Here immunoSEQ multiplex PCR was the method, and the copy in TCRdb shows in-frame clones only, minus some. The data contain 1,100,000 or so clones, about 84% of them singletons. The sample comprised memory CD4+ T cells from PBMCs. Subset reported: CD45RA-negative fraction. These TCRs come from a man aged 18 to 29 in good health. Some clones in this sample may be carry-over from other donors' samples.

With regard to this clone: Other DNA sequences of this sample code for an identical CDR3. This chain uses TRBV2 with TRBJ2-3; 8 bases line up with TRBD1. The CDR3 is 14 amino acids. Germline-derived CDR1 and CDR2 are SNHLY and FYNNEI. J gave up 6 bases and V 1 base, and 3 bases lay outside the gene matches. The CDR3 here is CASSEDRGTDTQYF. In nucleotides, the CDR3 is TGTGCCAGCAGTGAAGACAGGGGGACTGATACGCAGTATTTT. The full variable domain, with the rest looked up from reference TRBV2 and TRBJ2-3, is EPEVTQTPSHQVTQMGQEVILRCVPISNHLYFYWYRQILGQKVEFLVSFYNNEISEKSEIFDDQFSVERPDGSNFTLKIRSTKLEDSAMYFCASSEDRGTDTQYFGPGTRLTVL.

Points on this clone: A much larger clone differs by one base, so this may be a read error. Other DNA sequences in this specimen translate into the identical CDR3. The CDR3 reads CASSLQGGETQYF. The CDR3 nucleotides are TGTGCCAGCAGTTTACAGGGGGGGGAGACCCAGTACTTC. This sequence joins TRBV28 and TRBJ2-5; possibly TRBD1 or TRBD2 for D (7 bases each). Germline V gene lookup returns CDR1 MDHEN and CDR2 SYDVKM. V was clipped by 2 bases and J by 5 bases, with 9 bases between them. The CDR3 has 13 amino acids. Drawing the rest from reference TRBV28 and TRBJ2-5, the complete variable domain is DVKVTQSSRYLVKRTGEKVFLECVQDMDHENMFWYRQDPGLGLRLIYFSYDVKMKEKGDIPEGYSVSREKKERFSLILESASTNQTSMYLCASSLQGGETQYFGPGTRLLVL.

V and J are TRBV5-4 and TRBJ2-7; 10 positions match TRBD1. The germline CDR1 and CDR2 sequences are SGHNT and YYREEE (reference sequence). The CDR3 has 15 residues. The junction had 7 bases not matched to a gene; V was cut back by 4 bases and J by 3 bases. The CDR3 reads CASSLPGQGIYEQYF. The CDR3 DNA sequence: TGTGCCAGCAGCCTGCCGGGACAGGGGATCTACGAGCAGTACTTC.

DNA of the CDR3: TGTGCCAGCAGTGTGTCAGGGACCCTCCAGCCCCAGCATTTT. Amino acid sequence: CASSVSGTLQPQHF. The rearrangement links TRBV2 to TRBJ1-5; D might be TRBD1 (5 bases). The CDR3 extends over 14 amino acids. V was pared by 4 bases and J by 7 bases, with 14 bases between. Germline V lookup: CDR1 SNHLY, CDR2 FYNNEI.

The rearrangement uses TRBV5-1 and TRBJ1-4; tentatively, D is TRBD1 (5 bases). Germline-derived CDR1 and CDR2 are SGHRS and YFSETQ. The germline V and J ends were trimmed by 0 bases and 5 bases, with 11 bases remaining between them. The CDR3 is made up of 15 amino acids. The CDR3 coding sequence is TGCGCCAGCAGCTTGGGATGGGGCTCAAATGAAAAACTGTTTTTT. This translates into CASSLGWGSNEKLFF. Using reference TRBV5-1 and TRBJ1-4 for the parts outside the CDR3, the full variable domain is KAGVTQTPRYLIKTRGQQVTLSCSPISGHRSVSWYQQTPGQGLQFLFEYFSETQRNKGNFPGRFSGRQFSNSRSEMNVSTLELGDSALYLCASSLGWGSNEKLFFGSGTQLSVL.

This rearrangement joins TRBV7-2 to TRBJ2-1; D uncertain. Germline loops: CDR1 SGHTA, CDR2 FQGNSA. The CDR3 extends over 13 amino acids. Trimming pared 1 base from V and 6 bases from J, leaving 7 bases between. DNA for the CDR3: TGTGCCAGCAGCTTAGTGAGAAGCAATGAGCAGTTCTTC. This encodes CASSLVRSNEQFF.

The count of this clone is one. The chain recombines TRBV10-2 with TRBJ2-5; TRBD1 aligns across 11 bases. V lost 7 bases to trimming and J lost 2 bases; unmatched junction nucleotides: 6. CDR1 WSHSY and CDR2 SAAADI come from the germline V gene. The CDR3 length is 15 residues. CDR3: CASTRDRGGQETQYF. Written as DNA, the CDR3 is TGCGCCAGCACCCGGGACAGGGGGGGACAAGAGACCCAGTACTTC.

V gene TRBV5-6 combines with J gene TRBJ2-7, with D perhaps matching TRBD2 (5 bases). The V end lost 4 bases, the J end lost 6 bases, and 20 bases lay between the germline ends. The germline V gene has CDR1 SGHDT and CDR2 YYEEEE. This CDR3 spans 15 amino acids. The chain's CDR3 is CASSIRPGSRSEQYF. The CDR3 DNA reads TGTGCCAGCAGCATAAGGCCGGGGTCTAGGAGCGAGCAGTACTTC. The full variable domain, in which reference TRBV5-6 and TRBJ2-7 provide the parts outside the CDR3, is DAGVTQSPTHLIKTRGQQVTLRCSPKSGHDTVSWYQQALGQGPQFIFQYYEEEERQRGNFPDRFSGHQFPNYSSELNVNALLLGDSALYLCASSIRPGSRSEQYFGPGTRLTVT.

The chain links TRBV20-1 to TRBJ2-1; the D is unclear. Trimming removed 6 bases at V and 7 bases at J, with 10 bases between. The germline V gene encodes CDR1 DFQATT and CDR2 SNEGSKA (reference sequence). This CDR3 has 11 residues. The CDR3 nucleotides are TGCAGTGCGGAAGTACGGAATGAGCAGTTCTTC. It specifies CSAEVRNEQFF.

V and J are TRBV6-5 and TRBJ1-4; D is possibly TRBD1 (6 bases). This CDR3 contains 13 residues. Germline-derived CDR1 and CDR2 are MNHEY and SVGAGI. Trimming took 6 bases from V and 4 from J, leaving 9 bases between them. CDR3 nucleotide sequence: TGTGCCAGCAGGGACAGCAGTAATGAAAAACTGTTTTTT. The encoded protein is CASRDSSNEKLFF.

The chain is built from TRBV7-9 and TRBJ2-7; TRBD1 matches at 9 bases. The CDR3 extends over 15 amino acids. Germline lookup yields CDR1 SEHNR and CDR2 FQNEAQ (reference sequence). V trimming: 5 bases; J trimming: 2 bases; junction bases outside the gene matches: 7. CDR3 loop: CASSPRQGDPYEQYF. DNA for the CDR3: TGTGCCAGCAGCCCAAGACAGGGGGACCCCTACGAGCAGTACTTC.

In DNA form, the CDR3 reads TGTGCCAGCAGCCTCCCCCCTTTAGCGGGCTCGGCGAATGAGCAGTTCTTC. Protein: CASSLPPLAGSANEQFF. The rearrangement joins TRBV5-4 to TRBJ2-1; 7 nucleotides agree with TRBD2. The ends lost 4 bases at V and 7 bases at J; junction bases unmatched: 17. In germline, CDR1 is SGHNT, CDR2 YYREEE (reference sequence). This CDR3 has 17 residues.

The chain has TRBV18 and TRBJ2-5; the match to TRBD1 covers 9 bases. This CDR3 region has 15 residues. V lost 1 base and J lost 4; bases outside the gene matches: 4. Germline-derived CDR1 and CDR2 are KGHSH and LQKENI. DNA for the CDR3: TGTGCCAGCTCACCACGGGGACAGGGTGGAGAGACCCAGTACTTC. Amino acids: CASSPRGQGGETQYF.

J is TRBJ2-7 and V is TRBV28; D tentatively fits TRBD1 or TRBD2 (6 bases each). Trimming took 5 bases from V and 2 from J, leaving 16 bases between them. The CDR3 is 15 residues long. The germline V gene has CDR1 MDHEN and CDR2 SYDVKM. The CDR3 region has the DNA TGTGCCAGCAGTAACGAGGGGGGCTATCCCTACGAGCAGTACTTC. This encodes CASSNEGGYPYEQYF.

The CDR3: CASSLGGGSISETQYF. The CDR3 DNA reads as TGTGCCAGCAGCTTGGGTGGCGGGAGCATCTCGGAGACCCAGTACTTC. The chain combines TRBV5-5 with TRBJ2-5; 7 nucleotides agree with TRBD2. With 0 bases clipped from V and 5 bases from J, the junction kept 10 bases outside the gene matches. Germline values: CDR1 SGHKS, CDR2 YYEKEE (reference sequence). The CDR3 has 16 residues.

This clone was recorded once. The chain joins TRBV2 to TRBJ2-7, with D perhaps matching TRBD1 (5 bases). The length of the CDR3 is 12 residues. The germline V gene has CDR1 SNHLY and CDR2 FYNNEI. V was cut by 8 bases and J by 0 bases, with 8 bases left in between. The CDR3 loop reads CASGQGSYEQYF. The CDR3, as DNA: TGTGCCAGCGGCCAGGGCTCCTACGAGCAGTACTTC.

The chain joins TRBV7-2 to TRBJ2-2; maybe TRBD2 (6 bases). The germline gives CDR1 SGHTA, CDR2 FQGNSA. The germline V and J ends were trimmed by 1 base and 5 bases, with 14 bases remaining between them. The CDR3 is 16 residues long. In DNA, the CDR3 is TGTGCCAGCAGCTTAGGTGGCGGGGTGGGGACCGGGGAGCTGTTTTTT. Encoded protein: CASSLGGGVGTGELFF. The variable domain in full, with the rest retrieved from reference TRBV7-2 and TRBJ2-2, is GAGVSQSPSNKVTEKGKDVELRCDPISGHTALYWYRQSLGQGLEFLIYFQGNSAPDKSGLPSDRFSAERTGGSVSTLTIQRTQQEDSAVYLCASSLGGGVGTGELFFGEGSRLTVL.

The chain has TRBV7-3 and TRBJ2-7, with a tentative D call TRBD2 (6 bases). CDR1 SGHTA and CDR2 FQGTGA come from the germline V gene. The CDR3 runs to 15 residues. Between the trimmed V and J ends, which lost 1 base and 2 bases, there was a span of 12 bases. The CDR3 DNA sequence: TGTGCCAGCAGCTTAAGGGGGGACGGTGCCTACGAGCAGTACTTC. Translated, it gives CASSLRGDGAYEQYF.